Listed below are T cell receptor beta chains from one sample, sequenced in a study of blood T cell repertoires in COVID-19. Sequencing used immunoSEQ multiplex PCR; TCRdb keeps in-frame clones, though not all of them. The table includes 350,000 to 400,000 clones, 85% to 90% detected once. The sample was PBMCs or T cells enriched from blood (not recorded which). These receptors were taken from a woman aged 25 to 39 with acute COVID-19. Each CDR3 is given with its conserved first and last residue. A D gene is named only where the DNA matches it firmly.

v_call	d_call	j_call	cdr3_aa
TRBV12-3/TRBV12-4	.	TRBJ1-6	CASRLTVNSPLHF
TRBV5-8	TRBD2	TRBJ2-1	CASSLSGGGNEQFF
TRBV30	TRBD1	TRBJ1-2	CAWSVQGSYGYTF
TRBV19	.	TRBJ1-3	CASSTEPSGNTIYF
TRBV5-8	.	TRBJ1-5	CASSLESGMSNQPQHF
TRBV5-4	TRBD2	TRBJ2-1	CASSPPGLAGVTYNEQFF
TRBV27	.	TRBJ1-6	CASSLHFNSPLHF
TRBV2	.	TRBJ2-2	CASRVPVGELFF
TRBV7-2	TRBD2	TRBJ2-3	CASRSGSTDTQYF
TRBV5-5	.	TRBJ2-6	CASSRSGSGANVLTF
TRBV19	TRBD1	TRBJ1-4	CASASPTGLLEKLFF
TRBV7-2	TRBD2	TRBJ2-2	CASAGGRNTGELFF
TRBV4-3	.	TRBJ1-1	CASSPQMNTEAFF
TRBV13	.	TRBJ1-2	CASSNRDRSYGYTF
TRBV7-3	.	TRBJ1-4	CASSGGAGAYEKLFF
TRBV24-1	.	TRBJ2-5	CATSDPGQGGETQYF
TRBV6-5	.	TRBJ2-7	CASSYRSQGPYEQYF
TRBV7-7	.	TRBJ2-3	CASSLGGGSDTQYF
TRBV7-6	.	TRBJ1-4	CASSLIQVYNEKLFF
TRBV7-2	TRBD1	TRBJ1-5	CASSFGQGGQPQHF
TRBV5-1	.	TRBJ1-2	CASSLDSYGYTF
TRBV10-1	.	TRBJ2-7	CASSETAQGEQYF
TRBV27	TRBD2	TRBJ2-1	CASEVSASGGRRNEQFF
TRBV7-2	.	TRBJ1-1	CASSLALGGQMNTEAFF
TRBV2	TRBD1	TRBJ1-5	CASSPKGTGKEPQHF
TRBV6-5	.	TRBJ1-2	CASRVLQGSISGYTF
TRBV6-5	.	TRBJ1-6	CASTQNGEINSPLHF
TRBV30	.	TRBJ1-5	CAWRQGTGNQPQHF
TRBV2	TRBD1	TRBJ1-3	CASSWDSSGNTIYF
TRBV2	TRBD1	TRBJ1-2	CASKPGGRNYGYTF
TRBV15	.	TRBJ2-7	CATSRGSTPYEQYF
TRBV7-9	TRBD1	TRBJ1-2	CASSLQGGGYTF
TRBV27	TRBD1	TRBJ1-5	CASSLTPGQGSNQPQHF
TRBV3-1/TRBV3-2	.	TRBJ1-1	CASSQDRSGRAFF
TRBV7-9	TRBD1	TRBJ1-2	CASSSPDRGHYGYTF
TRBV5-5	.	TRBJ2-7	CASSSGYEQYF
TRBV7-6	.	TRBJ1-6	CASSVSSYFSYNSPLHF
TRBV18	.	TRBJ1-3	CASTRPVVPNSGNTIYF
TRBV6-2/TRBV6-3	TRBD2	TRBJ2-1	CASSPGGPENEQFF
TRBV7-2	TRBD1	TRBJ1-2	CASRKDRVDYGYTF
TRBV9	.	TRBJ1-1	CASSVGGWTEAFF
TRBV7-9	TRBD1	TRBJ1-6	CASSLGGQGNSPLHF
TRBV13	TRBD1	TRBJ2-7	CASSSGQSPREQYF
TRBV5-4	.	TRBJ1-1	CASSTWKGRSDTEAFF
TRBV18	.	TRBJ2-7	CASSSNYEQYF
TRBV5-1	TRBD1	TRBJ1-1	CASSWGQLNTEAFF
TRBV7-2	.	TRBJ2-7	CASSFKRSYEQYF
TRBV27	TRBD2	TRBJ2-2	CASLAGLNTGELFF
TRBV5-6	.	TRBJ2-6	CASSFTGSGANVLTF
TRBV5-1	.	TRBJ1-3	CASSFRAGALFSGNTIYF
TRBV27	.	TRBJ2-7	CASSPRQGYEQYF
TRBV2	.	TRBJ1-1	CASSDLWGRAYYTEAFF
TRBV4-3	TRBD1	TRBJ1-1	CASSLTGGMNTEAFF
TRBV24-1	TRBD1	TRBJ2-5	CATSDPGQGGTQYF
TRBV19	.	TRBJ1-5	CASSIGRSNQPQHF
TRBV28	.	TRBJ1-2	CASSLQGSQGYTF
TRBV5-4	.	TRBJ1-1	CASSLITRDTEAFF